The 2 T cell receptor beta chains reported below all come from one sample, sequenced in a study of cytomegalovirus exposure and HLA in healthy donors. Sequencing was performed with immunoSEQ multiplex PCR; in TCRdb, only in-frame clones are kept and a portion is missing. The data show some 170,000 clones, 89% seen once. The specimen was PBMCs. These receptors all come from a man younger than 35 in good health and CMV-seropositive.

The chain uses TRBV5-1 and TRBJ1-4; D might be TRBD1 (5 bases). The CDR3 is 14 residues long. V gave up 3 bases and J gave up 8 bases, with 14 bases separating them. Germline CDR1 reads SGHRS; CDR2 reads YFSETQ. CDR3 in DNA: TGCGCCAGCAGCTCAGGGCCTTCCAACGAAAAACTGTTTTTT. It translates to CASSSGPSNEKLFF.

V is TRBV5-6 and J is TRBJ2-7; perhaps TRBD1 as D (5 bases). Looked up from germline, CDR1 is SGHDT and CDR2 is YYEEEE. This CDR3 has 12 amino acids. V gave up 4 bases and J gave up 5 bases, with 10 bases separating them. The CDR3 region has the DNA TGTGCCAGCAGCGCCCTAGGGGACGAGCAGTACTTC. This gives the protein CASSALGDEQYF.